The rows below give T cell receptor beta chains drawn from one sample of a study of cytomegalovirus exposure and HLA in healthy donors. TCRdb's copy holds only in-frame clones and misses some; the assay was immunoSEQ multiplex PCR. Of about 160,000 clones listed, around four fifths are singletons. The sequenced material came from PBMCs. The receptors were sampled from a woman aged 18-29 years in good health and CMV-seronegative. CDR3s include the opening cysteine and the closing phenylalanine or tryptophan. The D gene is left open where the match is weak. Clone size, where shown, is once, few, many, or a class for clones that have expanded.

CDR3: CATRTSGFTDTQYF
DNA: TGTGCCACCCGGACTAGCGGATTCACAGATACGCAGTATTTT
J: TRBJ2-3
V: TRBV6-1
size: NA
D: TRBD2

CDR3: CASSSIRGGSYNEQFF
DNA: TGTGCCAGCAGCTCTATACGGGGGGGCTCCTACAATGAGCAGTTCTTC
J: TRBJ2-1
V: TRBV7-9
size: once
D: TRBD2

CDR3: CASSSQDDSNQPQHF
DNA: TGTGCCAGCTCATCGCAGGATGATAGCAATCAGCCCCAGCATTTT
J: TRBJ1-5
V: TRBV18
size: NA
D: NA

CDR3: CASSILHGGAGNNEQFF
DNA: TGTGCCAGTAGTATTCTCCACGGGGGGGCGGGGAACAATGAGCAGTTCTTC
J: TRBJ2-1
V: TRBV19
size: NA
D: TRBD2

CDR3: CASSELRLAGNEQFF
DNA: TGTGCCAGCAGTGAACTTCGACTTGCTGGTAATGAGCAGTTCTTC
J: TRBJ2-1
V: TRBV6-1
size: NA
D: NA

CDR3: CASRKVLAGDTGGELFF
DNA: TGCGCCAGCAGGAAGGTTCTAGCGGGCGACACGGGCGGGGAGCTGTTTTTT
J: TRBJ2-2
V: TRBV5-1
size: once
D: TRBD2

CDR3: CAISESDRGQETQYF
DNA: TGTGCCATCAGTGAGTCTGACCGGGGGCAAGAGACCCAGTACTTC
J: TRBJ2-5
V: TRBV10-3
size: NA
D: NA

CDR3: CASSSWTGSEQYF
DNA: TGTGCCAGCAGTTCTTGGACAGGGTCCGAGCAGTACTTC
J: TRBJ2-7
V: TRBV27
size: NA
D: TRBD1

CDR3: CASSRTSGGVNNEQFF
DNA: TGTGCCAGTAGTAGAACTAGCGGAGGAGTTAACAATGAGCAGTTCTTC
J: TRBJ2-1
V: TRBV19
size: once
D: TRBD2

CDR3: CASSLLGGVYTDTQYF
DNA: TGTGCCAGCAGCTTACTCGGCGGGGTTTACACAGATACGCAGTATTTT
J: TRBJ2-3
V: TRBV11-2
size: NA
D: NA

CDR3: CASSVAPPGGFRSPLHF
DNA: TGTGCCAGCAGCGTAGCCCCCCCCGGTGGTTTTCGTTCACCCCTCCACTTT
J: TRBJ1-6
V: TRBV9
size: NA
D: NA

CDR3: CASSYDPSGTYNEQFF
DNA: TGTGCCAGCAGTTACGACCCTAGCGGTACGTACAATGAGCAGTTCTTC
J: TRBJ2-1
V: TRBV6-5
size: NA
D: TRBD2

CDR3: CASSSPSGSAYNEQFF
DNA: TGCGCCAGCAGCTCCCCTAGCGGGAGTGCCTACAATGAGCAGTTCTTC
J: TRBJ2-1
V: TRBV5-1
size: NA
D: TRBD2

CDR3: CASSSAERRPQHF
DNA: TGTGCCAGCAGCTCCGCCGAGCGTCGGCCCCAGCATTTT
J: TRBJ1-5
V: TRBV7-8
size: NA
D: NA

CDR3: CATSRTGRPQHF
DNA: TGTGCCACCAGCAGAACAGGGCGGCCCCAGCATTTT
J: TRBJ1-5
V: TRBV15
size: NA
D: NA

CDR3: CASSRRQGDIQYF
DNA: TGTGCTAGCAGCCGTAGACAGGGTGACATTCAGTACTTC
J: TRBJ2-4
V: TRBV7-7
size: NA
D: TRBD1

CDR3: CASSSHGGGGGGEQYF
DNA: TGTGCCAGCAGCTCCCATGGTGGTGGCGGGGGCGGCGAGCAGTACTTC
J: TRBJ2-7
V: TRBV7-9
size: NA
D: NA

CDR3: CASRDCTEAFF
DNA: TGTGCCAGTCGGGACTGCACTGAAGCTTTCTTT
J: TRBJ1-1
V: TRBV19
size: NA
D: NA

CDR3: CASSYFREGGTDTQYF
DNA: TGTGCCAGCAGTTACTTTCGGGAGGGAGGTACAGATACGCAGTATTTT
J: TRBJ2-3
V: TRBV28
size: once
D: TRBD2

CDR3: CASSSNGRPGRGGEKLFF
DNA: TGTGCCAGCAGCTCAAACGGTAGACCCGGTCGGGGTGGCGAAAAACTGTTTTTT
J: TRBJ1-4
V: TRBV7-9
size: NA
D: NA

CDR3: CASSFGQGGSYEQYF
DNA: TGTGCCAGCAGCTTCGGACAGGGGGGGTCCTACGAGCAGTACTTC
J: TRBJ2-7
V: TRBV5-4
size: NA
D: TRBD1

CDR3: CASSFPNHGWTGDTDTQYF
DNA: TGTGCCAGCAGCTTTCCCAATCACGGCTGGACGGGAGACACAGATACGCAGTATTTT
J: TRBJ2-3
V: TRBV2
size: NA
D: NA

CDR3: CASSLAGTVSYEQYF
DNA: TGTGCCAGCAGCTTAGCCGGGACAGTGTCCTACGAGCAGTACTTC
J: TRBJ2-7
V: TRBV7-9
size: once
D: TRBD1

CDR3: CASSFRGSSYEQYF
DNA: TGTGCCAGCAGTTTCCGGGGTTCTTCCTACGAGCAGTACTTC
J: TRBJ2-7
V: TRBV27
size: NA
D: NA

CDR3: CASSSGQGDTEAFF
DNA: TGTGCCAGCAGCTCCGGACAGGGGGACACTGAAGCTTTCTTT
J: TRBJ1-1
V: TRBV4-2
size: NA
D: TRBD1

CDR3: CASSYNRPENIQYF
DNA: TGTGCCAGCAGTTACAACAGGCCAGAAAACATTCAGTACTTC
J: TRBJ2-4
V: TRBV6-5
size: NA
D: NA

CDR3: CASSFIRYPSGGEGSSYNEQFF
DNA: TGTGCCAGCAGTTTCATTAGATACCCCAGTGGGGGGGAGGGTAGCTCCTACAATGAGCAGTTCTTC
J: TRBJ2-1
V: TRBV28
size: NA
D: TRBD2

CDR3: CASSPGQGHEKLFF
DNA: TGCGCCAGCAGCCCTGGACAGGGCCATGAAAAACTGTTTTTT
J: TRBJ1-4
V: TRBV5-1
size: NA
D: TRBD1

CDR3: CASGPDSKYNEQFF
DNA: TGTGCCAGCGGCCCAGACTCGAAATACAATGAGCAGTTCTTC
J: TRBJ2-1
V: TRBV28
size: NA
D: NA

CDR3: CASSFTGVTYEQYF
DNA: TGTGCCAGCAGTTTTACGGGAGTTACCTACGAGCAGTACTTC
J: TRBJ2-7
V: TRBV28
size: NA
D: NA

CDR3: CASSRFSLGTGSYYGYTF
DNA: TGTGCCAGCAGCCGCTTCTCACTGGGGACAGGGAGTTACTATGGCTACACCTTC
J: TRBJ1-2
V: TRBV5-4
size: NA
D: TRBD1

CDR3: CASSVTGGRGSGSRNEQFF
DNA: TGTGCCAGCAGCGTCACAGGGGGCCGGGGGAGCGGGAGTAGGAATGAGCAGTTCTTC
J: TRBJ2-1
V: TRBV7-9
size: NA
D: NA

CDR3: CASRDREGNQPQHF
DNA: TGCGCCAGCAGGGACAGGGAAGGCAATCAGCCCCAGCATTTT
J: TRBJ1-5
V: TRBV10-1
size: NA
D: TRBD1

CDR3: CASTALQGSKPQHF
DNA: TGTGCCAGTACCGCCCTACAGGGCAGTAAGCCCCAGCATTTT
J: TRBJ1-5
V: TRBV19
size: NA
D: NA

CDR3: CASSESTRYDEQYF
DNA: TGCGCCAGCAGTGAGTCGACCAGGTACGACGAGCAGTACTTC
J: TRBJ2-7
V: TRBV10-1
size: NA
D: NA

CDR3: CATSRGVGRGQQETQYF
DNA: TGTGCCACCAGCAGAGGAGTGGGGCGGGGACAGCAAGAGACCCAGTACTTC
J: TRBJ2-5
V: TRBV15
size: NA
D: NA

CDR3: CASSKGLAGTYEQYF
DNA: TGTGCCAGCAGCAAAGGACTAGCGGGGACCTACGAGCAGTACTTC
J: TRBJ2-7
V: TRBV7-9
size: NA
D: TRBD2

CDR3: CASSPQESSYNSPLHF
DNA: TGTGCCAGCTCACCACAAGAGAGCTCCTATAATTCACCCCTCCACTTT
J: TRBJ1-6
V: TRBV18
size: NA
D: NA

CDR3: CASSQEADYNSPLHF
DNA: TGCGCCAGCAGCCAAGAGGCGGACTATAATTCACCCCTCCACTTT
J: TRBJ1-6
V: TRBV4-1
size: NA
D: NA

CDR3: CASSRERIYNEQFF
DNA: TGTGCCAGCAGCCGCGAGCGTATCTACAATGAGCAGTTCTTC
J: TRBJ2-1
V: TRBV14
size: few
D: NA

CDR3: CASSLWRETQYF
DNA: TGTGCCAGCAGCTTGTGGAGGGAGACCCAGTACTTC
J: TRBJ2-5
V: TRBV7-6
size: NA
D: NA

CDR3: CASSLLDGYGYTF
DNA: TGCGCCAGCAGCCTCCTAGACGGCTATGGCTACACCTTC
J: TRBJ1-2
V: TRBV5-1
size: NA
D: NA

CDR3: CASSSGLGEAFF
DNA: TGTGCCAGCAGCTCGGGACTGGGTGAAGCTTTCTTT
J: TRBJ1-1
V: TRBV5-4
size: few
D: NA

CDR3: CASSFGGSLNSPLHF
DNA: TGTGCCAGCAGCTTTGGCGGGAGCTTGAATTCACCCCTCCACTTT
J: TRBJ1-6
V: TRBV7-2
size: NA
D: NA

CDR3: CASSQDWTGADSGANVLTF
DNA: TGCGCCAGCAGTCAGGACTGGACAGGGGCGGACTCTGGGGCCAACGTCCTGACTTTC
J: TRBJ2-6
V: TRBV4-1
size: NA
D: TRBD1

CDR3: CASSQDGGGTYEQYF
DNA: TGTGCCAGCAGTCAGGACGGCGGCGGGACCTACGAGCAGTACTTC
J: TRBJ2-7
V: TRBV6-4
size: NA
D: NA

CDR3: CASSWGTQTNTGELFF
DNA: TGCGCCAGCAGCTGGGGCACACAAACGAACACCGGGGAGCTGTTTTTT
J: TRBJ2-2
V: TRBV5-1
size: few
D: NA

CDR3: CASSMADEQFF
DNA: TGTGCCAGTAGTATGGCGGATGAGCAGTTCTTC
J: TRBJ2-1
V: TRBV19
size: NA
D: NA

CDR3: CASSRQGGTNEKLFF
DNA: TGTGCCAGCAGCAGACAGGGGGGTACTAATGAAAAACTGTTTTTT
J: TRBJ1-4
V: TRBV6-5
size: few
D: TRBD1

CDR3: CASSTRDFEQFF
DNA: TGTGCCAGCTCAACTCGGGACTTTGAGCAGTTCTTC
J: TRBJ2-1
V: TRBV18
size: NA
D: NA

CDR3: CASSPTGNSPLHF
DNA: TGTGCCAGCAGCCCGACAGGGAATTCACCCCTCCACTTT
J: TRBJ1-6
V: TRBV6-5
size: NA
D: TRBD1

CDR3: CASSPQRGNQDGYTF
DNA: TGTGCCAGCTCACCCCAACGGGGGAATCAAGATGGCTACACCTTC
J: TRBJ1-2
V: TRBV18
size: NA
D: NA

CDR3: CASSYPGGSSGNTIYF
DNA: TGTGCCAGCAGTTACCCAGGGGGAAGCTCTGGAAACACCATATATTTT
J: TRBJ1-3
V: TRBV6-5
size: once
D: TRBD1

CDR3: CASNIGGSSTDTQYF
DNA: TGTGCCAGCAACATCGGCGGGTCTAGCACAGATACGCAGTATTTT
J: TRBJ2-3
V: TRBV7-9
size: few
D: NA

CDR3: CASSKSPGGWYNEQFF
DNA: TGTGCCAGCAGCAAGAGCCCAGGGGGCTGGTACAATGAGCAGTTCTTC
J: TRBJ2-1
V: TRBV11-2
size: NA
D: TRBD1

CDR3: CASSRGGGASFGYTF
DNA: TGTGCCAGCAGTAGGGGTGGGGGGGCCTCGTTTGGCTACACCTTC
J: TRBJ1-2
V: TRBV28
size: NA
D: NA

CDR3: CSVVPDNSEKLFF
DNA: TGCAGCGTTGTACCCGATAACAGCGAAAAACTGTTTTTT
J: TRBJ1-4
V: TRBV29-1
size: NA
D: NA